The 24 T cell receptor beta chains below all came from one sample that was sequenced in a study of T-cell memory formation after mild COVID-19 (dated by TCRdb to the early 2020s). The library came from 5' RACE. For sequencing, an Illumina NovaSeq 6000 was employed. TCRdb's own reprocessing of the public reads used fastp at Q25 and MiXCR and kept productive beta chains. Rows with one shared CDR3 protein collapse into an entry with the most common genes and DNA. The sample has some 250,000 distinct CDR3 sequences on record, more than 15% of them singletons. 23% of the sample belongs to the ten largest clones. The sequenced sample consisted of PBMCs or a T cell subset sorted from them (not recorded which). These receptors were obtained from a man aged 18-30 years who had mild COVID-19 (a few samples of this study predate the infection). The sample titles of this study are shuffled in the database, so cell type and time point are left out; the donor was told from shared clones.

V is TRBV20-1 and J is TRBJ2-1; D is ambiguous. V gave up 3 bases and J gave up 8 bases, with 17 bases separating them. The CDR3 is made up of 14 amino acids. In germline, CDR1 is DFQATT, CDR2 SNEGSKA (reference sequence). The CDR3 DNA sequence: TGCAGTGCTAGCCGTGGGGTCCGCCAGCATGAGCAGTTCTTC. Residues: CSASRGVRQHEQFF.

This clonotype turned up a few times. In nucleotides, the CDR3 is TGTGCCACCCTGGTCGGACAGGGTCCCATGAACACTGAAGCTTTCTTT. This codes for CATLVGQGPMNTEAFF. The chain has TRBV24-1 and TRBJ1-1; 8 nucleotides match TRBD1. V gave up 9 bases and J gave up 0 bases; unmatched junction bases: 11. The germline gives CDR1 KGHDR, CDR2 SFDVKD. The CDR3 sequence is 16 residues long.

This clonotype was observed a few times. Its ends do not fully match the called genes, so a read error is possible. The chain employs TRBV5-1 and TRBJ1-5, with a possible D match to TRBD1 (5 bases). CDR3 length: 14 residues. The V gene's germline CDR1 is SGHRS and CDR2 YFSETQ. The CDR3 sequence is CASRLGDLNQPQHF. CDR3 in DNA: TGCGCCAGCAGATTGGGGGACCTCAATCAGCCCCAGCATTTT.

V gene TRBV20-1 combines with J gene TRBJ2-7; D might be TRBD1 (5 bases). Trimming cost V 4 bases and J 2 bases, with 9 bases left between them. The CDR3 has 12 amino acids. CDR1 and CDR2 from the germline V gene are DFQATT and SNEGSKA (reference sequence). The CDR3 region has the DNA TGCAGTGCTACAGGGCTCACCTACGAGCAGTACGTC. It encodes CSATGLTYEQYV.

Regarding this clonotype: The junction differs from germline at one of its ends, possibly a read error. The gene calls are TRBV4-1 and TRBJ2-7; D perhaps matches TRBD2 (6 bases). The CDR3 length is 15 residues. Germline V lookup: CDR1 MGHRA, CDR2 YSYEKL. The CDR3 reads CASSPKRAPSYEHYF. CDR3 DNA sequence: TGCGCCAGCAGCCCGAAGCGGGCGCCCTCCTACGAGCATTACTTC.

This clonotype was seen only a few times. V usage is TRBV4-3 and J usage is TRBJ2-1; no reliable D call. V was shortened by 1 base and J by 5 bases, with 6 bases between the two germline ends. Germline-derived CDR1 and CDR2 are LGHNA and YSLEER. This CDR3 is 13 amino acids long. In DNA, the CDR3 is TGCGCCAGCAGCCAAGGCCCTAACAATGAGCAGTTCTTC. This translates into CASSQGPNNEQFF.

The chain couples TRBV3-1 to TRBJ1-1; unclear D gene. V lost 0 bases to trimming and J lost 6 bases, with 2 bases between them. CDR1 and CDR2 from the germline V gene are LGHDT and YNNKEL (reference sequence). The CDR3 has 11 residues. CDR3 DNA: TGTGCCAGCAGCCAAGACGCTGAAGCTTTCTTT. Protein product: CASSQDAEAFF.

This chain links TRBV28 with TRBJ2-7, with a possible D match to TRBD2 (6 bases). The CDR3 has 15 residues. CDR1 and CDR2 (germline): MDHEN, SYDVKM. The ends were cut back, 3 bases at V and 3 bases at J, with 15 bases in the middle. Here the CDR3 reads CASSFPFGDFYEQYF. The DNA for the CDR3 is TGTGCCAGCAGTTTCCCTTTCGGGGACTTCTACGAGCAGTACTTC.

This clonotype turned up a few times. The chain combines TRBV4-3 with TRBJ2-3, with 11 nucleotides matching TRBD2. Per the germline V gene, CDR1 is LGHNA and CDR2 is YSLEER. The CDR3 is 17 residues long. V lost 0 bases, J lost 1 base, and 3 bases stayed unmatched. CDR3 in DNA: TGCGCCAGCAGCCAAGAGGGGACTAGCGGAGGCACAGATACGCAGTATTTT. Encoded protein: CASSQEGTSGGTDTQYF.

The chain is built from TRBV29-1 and TRBJ1-2; no reliable D call. Looked up from germline, CDR1 is SQVTM and CDR2 is ANQGSEA. Deletions cut 3 bases from V and 4 bases from J, with 18 bases between. This CDR3 contains 15 residues. The CDR3 is CSVEGSPGLVYGYTF. CDR3 in DNA: TGCAGCGTTGAGGGGAGTCCGGGTTTGGTCTATGGCTACACCTTC.

This clonotype appeared many times. Here the CDR3 reads CASSDRTGGPDTQYF. CDR3 DNA sequence: TGCGCCAGCAGCGATCGGACAGGGGGCCCAGATACGCAGTATTTT. V gene TRBV5-1 combines with J gene TRBJ2-3; 11 positions agree with TRBD1. Germline values: CDR1 SGHRS, CDR2 YFSETQ. This CDR3 is 15 amino acids long. Germline trimming cut 4 bases from V and 4 bases from J; bases unmatched to any gene: 5.

The chain links TRBV10-3 to TRBJ2-1; the match to TRBD2 covers 9 bases. Losses at the gene ends were 10 bases for V and 3 bases for J; bases not matched to a gene: 4. Germline CDR1 reads ENHRY; CDR2 reads SYGVKD. This CDR3 has 13 residues. The CDR3 region is CATKRGDYNEQFF. DNA for the CDR3: TGTGCCACCAAGCGGGGGGACTACAATGAGCAGTTCTTC.

This chain links TRBV12-3 or TRBV12-4 with TRBJ1-1; D call uncertain. The CDR3 runs to 12 residues. V lost 5 bases and J lost 1, with 5 bases in between. The CDR3 nucleotides read TGTGCCAGCAGTCCTAGGAACACTGAAGCTTTCTTT. This translates into CASSPRNTEAFF.

V and J are TRBV9 and TRBJ2-5, with 8 bases lining up with TRBD2. This CDR3 is 15 amino acids long. CDR1 and CDR2 (germline): SGDLS, YYNGEE. Trimming took 6 bases from V and 4 from J; bases not matched to a gene: 11. CDR3 residues: CASTRGGAVGETQYF. Written as DNA, the CDR3 is TGTGCCAGCACCCGGGGGGGGGCGGTGGGAGAGACCCAGTACTTC.

CDR3: CASSLRAGTGELFF. The CDR3 coding sequence is TGCGCCAGCAGCTTGAGAGCGGGCACCGGGGAGCTGTTTTTT. V usage is TRBV5-1 and J usage is TRBJ2-2; D might be TRBD2 (6 bases). V gave up 1 base and J gave up 4 bases, with 8 bases separating them. This CDR3 has 14 residues. CDR1 is SGHRS and CDR2 is YFSETQ in the germline V gene.

Only a few counts were recorded for this clonotype. The chain combines TRBV15 with TRBJ2-7; D is ambiguous. Between the trimmed V and J ends, which lost 1 base and 4 bases, there was a span of 8 bases. Germline CDR1 is LNHNV and CDR2 is YYDKDF (reference sequence). CDR3 length: 13 amino acids. Written as DNA, the CDR3 is TGTGCCACCAGCAGAGGTGAGCATTACGAGCAGTACGTC. It codes for CATSRGEHYEQYV.

This clonotype was detected only a few times. The V call is TRBV20-1, the J call TRBJ2-7; 8 bases fit TRBD1. V was clipped by 2 bases and J by 3 bases; unmatched bases: 3. The germline CDR1 and CDR2 sequences are DFQATT and SNEGSKA (reference sequence). This CDR3 comprises 13 residues. The chain's CDR3 is CSARPGQGYEQYF. For the CDR3, the DNA is TGCAGTGCTAGACCCGGACAGGGCTACGAGCAGTACTTC.

In this sample, this clonotype turned up once. The chain carries TRBV6-4 and TRBJ2-1; 8 bases are a match to TRBD2. CDR1 and CDR2 from the germline V gene are MRHNA and SNTAGT. The CDR3 is 16 amino acids. V was pared by 1 base and J by 5 bases, with 7 bases of the junction left unmatched. The CDR3 loop is CASSDYFGGAHNEQFF. The CDR3 DNA sequence: TGTGCCAGCAGTGACTATTTCGGGGGGGCCCACAATGAGCAGTTCTTC.

V is TRBV3-1 and J is TRBJ2-7; the D gene is possibly TRBD2 (5 bases). The CDR3 has 13 residues. Per germline, CDR1 LGHDT and CDR2 YNNKEL (reference sequence). V dropped 1 base and J dropped 5 bases, with 9 bases sitting between them. CDR3 bases: TGTGCCAGCAGCCAAGGGACTGGTCACGAGCAGTACGTC. Protein sequence: CASSQGTGHEQYV.

The CDR3 DNA reads as TGTGCCAGCAGCCCGGACCGGAGGATCGGGGAGCTGTTTTTT. This sequence encodes CASSPDRRIGELFF. V usage is TRBV7-3 and J usage is TRBJ2-2, with D tentatively TRBD2 (5 bases). The germline CDR1 and CDR2 sequences are SGHTA and FQGTGA. Trimming took off 5 bases at V and 7 bases at J, with 14 bases between the two ends. The CDR3 runs to 14 residues.

J is TRBJ1-5 and V is TRBV5-8; 11 bases align to TRBD1. CDR3 length: 13 residues. Germline V CDR1 and CDR2: SGHTS, YDEGEE. After removal of 4 bases from V and 15 bases from J, the junction contained 9 bases not matched to a gene. The CDR3 here is CASSGTGGYFWHF. The CDR3 DNA reads as TGTGCCAGCAGCGGGACAGGGGGATACTTCTGGCATTTT.

This clonotype was counted ten times or more. This chain connects TRBV12-3 or TRBV12-4 to TRBJ2-5, with TRBD1 identical over 8 bases. This CDR3 contains 15 residues. The V gene end was trimmed by 3 bases and the J gene end by 4 bases; junction bases not matched to a gene: 7. The DNA for the CDR3 is TGTGCCAGCAGTTTGGGTCAGGGGGCAATAGAGACCCAGTACTTC. Protein: CASSLGQGAIETQYF.

This clonotype appeared a few times. This chain connects TRBV18 to TRBJ1-4; TRBD1 matches 10 bases. The trim removed 3 bases at V and 10 bases at J, leaving 17 bases unmatched. Germline V gene data show CDR1 as KGHSH and CDR2 as LQKENI. This CDR3 comprises 18 residues. CDR3 amino acids: CASSPRKGPRQGARKLFF. CDR3 in DNA: TGTGCCAGCTCACCCAGGAAGGGTCCTCGACAGGGGGCGCGAAAACTGTTTTTT.

Here the CDR3 DNA reads TGTGCCAGCACCGGGACAGGGCCGTCCCTCCACTTT. It specifies CASTGTGPSLHF. The genes are TRBV12-3 or TRBV12-4 and TRBJ1-6; 9 bases align to TRBD1. This CDR3 is 12 amino acids long. J was trimmed by 14 bases and V by 7 bases; bases with no gene match: 6.